The rows below give T cell receptor beta chains drawn from one sample of a study of shared clonotypes between healthy human individuals. Libraries were prepared by immunoSEQ multiplex PCR; TCRdb keeps only in-frame clonotypes and omits some of them. The sample gives under 600,000 clones, around 97% of which show up once; approximately 0.057% is in the top ten. The specimen was naive CD4+ T cells sorted from blood. The receptors shown here come from a woman under 40 in good health. CDR3s include the opening cysteine and the closing phenylalanine or tryptophan. A D gene is named only where the DNA matches it firmly. Where a row states a size, it is once, few, many or the class of an expanded clone; other rows omit it.

V,J,size,D,length,CDR3,DNA
TRBV28,TRBJ1-4,once,-,15,CASSLMLRVGEKLFF,TGTGCCAGCAGTTTAATGCTCAGGGTCGGCGAAAAACTGTTTTTT
TRBV7-9,TRBJ2-2,-,TRBD1,16,CASSLWTGGIAGELFF,TGTGCCAGCAGCTTATGGACAGGGGGTATAGCCGGGGAGCTGTTTTTT
TRBV5-1,TRBJ2-1,-,TRBD1,15,CASSRGQGPYNEQFF,TGCGCCAGCAGCCGAGGACAGGGGCCGTACAATGAGCAGTTCTTC
TRBV25-1,TRBJ2-7,-,TRBD2,16,CASRRLAGVKGYEQYF,TGTGCCAGCAGGCGACTAGCGGGAGTGAAAGGCTACGAGCAGTACTTC
TRBV5-4,TRBJ2-3,-,TRBD1,15,CASSTDRASTDTQYF,TGTGCCAGCAGCACAGACAGGGCTAGCACAGATACGCAGTATTTT
TRBV27,TRBJ1-5,-,TRBD1,19,CASSLSWTGSLLSGQPQHF,TGTGCCAGCAGTTTATCTTGGACAGGGTCCCTATTGTCGGGTCAGCCCCAGCATTTT
TRBV6-1,TRBJ1-2,-,TRBD1,14,CASSEGHRGYGYTF,TGTGCCAGCAGTGAAGGTCACAGGGGGTATGGCTACACCTTC
TRBV27,TRBJ2-3,-,-,16,CASSTLEGGYEATQYF,TGTGCCAGCTCAACCCTTGAAGGGGGTTACGAGGCTACGCAGTATTTT
TRBV28,TRBJ2-7,-,TRBD1,14,CASRNDRGLYEQYF,TGTGCCAGCAGGAACGACAGGGGGCTTTACGAGCAGTACTTC
TRBV20-1,TRBJ2-3,once,-,8,CSARNQIF,TGCAGTGCTAGAAACCAAATTTTT
TRBV4-2,TRBJ2-2,-,-,15,CASSQEGGLMGELFF,TGTGCCAGCAGCCAAGAAGGTGGCTTGATGGGGGAGCTGTTTTTT
TRBV28,TRBJ2-2,-,TRBD2,16,CASSLAGVRNTGELFF,TGTGCCAGCAGTTTAGCGGGAGTGAGGAACACCGGGGAGCTGTTTTTT
TRBV29-1,TRBJ2-7,-,-,13,CSVGFVVKGEQYF,TGCAGCGTTGGGTTCGTAGTGAAGGGCGAGCAGTACTTC
TRBV28,TRBJ2-3,-,TRBD1,13,CASRDRGVDTQYF,TGTGCCAGCAGGGACAGGGGAGTTGATACGCAGTATTTT
TRBV27,TRBJ2-7,-,TRBD2,14,CATSASGSAYGQYF,TGTGCCACCTCCGCAAGCGGGAGTGCCTACGGGCAGTACTTC
TRBV27,TRBJ1-2,-,TRBD1,15,CASSPYPGTGLGYTF,TGTGCCAGCAGTCCTTATCCCGGGACAGGGTTGGGCTACACCTTC
TRBV5-1,TRBJ2-3,-,TRBD2,21,CASSLAVAGVRKWVGTDTQYF,TGCGCCAGCAGCTTGGCGGTAGCGGGAGTCCGCAAATGGGTTGGCACAGATACGCAGTATTTT
TRBV15,TRBJ2-1,-,-,15,CATSRDAGFYNEQFF,TGTGCCACCAGCAGAGACGCGGGGTTCTACAATGAGCAGTTCTTC
TRBV6-1,TRBJ1-5,-,-,13,CASSPEANQPQHF,TGTGCCAGCAGTCCAGAGGCCAATCAGCCCCAGCATTTT
TRBV2,TRBJ2-1,once,TRBD2,15,CASSAGLAGGDEQFF,TGTGCCAGCAGTGCGGGACTAGCGGGAGGTGATGAGCAGTTCTTC
TRBV7-2,TRBJ1-1,-,-,15,CASSFHTTLNTEAFF,TGTGCCAGCAGCTTCCATACAACTTTGAACACTGAAGCTTTCTTT
TRBV15,TRBJ2-7,-,-,13,CATSLRGPYEQYF,TGTGCCACCAGCCTCCGGGGGCCCTACGAGCAGTACTTC
TRBV30,TRBJ2-3,-,TRBD2,15,CAWSTGLAGVDTQYF,TGTGCCTGGAGTACGGGACTAGCGGGAGTTGATACGCAGTATTTT
TRBV7-9,TRBJ1-5,-,-,13,CASSLGVNQPQHF,TGTGCCAGCAGCTTAGGCGTAAATCAGCCCCAGCATTTT
TRBV27,TRBJ2-5,-,-,15,CASSLSRSSVETQYF,TGTGCCAGCAGTTTAAGCAGGAGTAGTGTCGAGACCCAGTACTTC
TRBV28,TRBJ1-5,-,-,16,CASSAWLRTNNQPQHF,TGTGCCAGCAGCGCCTGGCTAAGGACAAACAATCAGCCCCAGCATTTT
TRBV5-5,TRBJ2-5,-,-,14,CASSLAGQEETQYF,TGTGCCAGCAGCTTGGCCGGACAAGAGGAGACCCAGTACTTC
TRBV4-1,TRBJ2-2,-,TRBD2,17,CASSRLMSSGSIGELFF,TGCGCCAGCAGCCGCCTTATGAGTAGCGGGAGTATCGGGGAGCTGTTTTTT
TRBV15,TRBJ2-1,once,TRBD2,17,CATSRDGLAGAFDEQFF,TGTGCCACCAGCAGAGACGGACTAGCGGGAGCGTTCGATGAGCAGTTCTTC
TRBV6-5,TRBJ2-1,-,TRBD1,16,CASSYSGGTGSDEQFF,TGTGCCAGCAGTTACTCGGGCGGGACAGGGTCCGATGAGCAGTTCTTC
TRBV18,TRBJ1-2,-,-,14,CASSPPINRDGYTF,TGTGCCAGCTCACCACCGATAAACAGAGATGGCTACACCTTC
TRBV27,TRBJ2-7,-,-,14,CASSTRGYSYEQYF,TGTGCCAGCAGCACTCGGGGTTACTCCTACGAGCAGTACTTC
TRBV4-2,TRBJ1-2,-,-,16,CASSQGQPLANYGYTF,TGTGCCAGCAGCCAGGGCCAGCCTTTAGCTAACTATGGCTACACCTTC
TRBV7-2,TRBJ2-7,-,-,15,CASSPGSGRPSEQYF,TGTGCCAGCAGCCCGGGGTCGGGGAGACCCTCCGAGCAGTACTTC
TRBV28,TRBJ1-5,-,TRBD1,14,CASYDDRGAQPQHF,TGTGCCAGCTACGACGACAGGGGTGCACAGCCCCAGCATTTT
TRBV7-9,TRBJ2-7,-,TRBD1,14,CASSFQGARDEQYF,TGTGCCAGCAGCTTCCAGGGGGCTAGGGACGAGCAGTACTTC
TRBV28,TRBJ1-2,-,-,12,CASRPGMHGYTF,TGTGCCAGCAGACCTGGGATGCATGGCTACACCTTC
TRBV9,TRBJ2-2,-,-,14,CASSVVGNTGELFF,TGTGCCAGCAGCGTAGTGGGAAACACCGGGGAGCTGTTTTTT
TRBV5-1,TRBJ2-7,-,-,13,CASSRDFDYEQYF,TGCGCCAGCAGCCGGGACTTCGACTACGAGCAGTACTTC
TRBV19,TRBJ1-6,once,TRBD1,14,CASSVGTGEAPLHF,TGTGCCAGTAGTGTCGGGACAGGGGAGGCTCCCCTCCACTTT
TRBV5-1,TRBJ2-1,-,TRBD2,16,CASSQSGLAGGNEQFF,TGCGCCAGCAGCCAGTCAGGACTAGCTGGAGGTAATGAGCAGTTCTTC